The 22 T cell receptor beta chains in this list originate from one sample, sequenced in a study of CD8 T cells in Susac syndrome. RNA, at about 0.5 to 1 ug, was reverse transcribed with random hexamers. TCRdb recomputed calls from the immunoSEQ multiplex PCR reads with MiXCR, one row per CDR3 protein. The sample holds about 150,000 distinct CDR3 sequences, around 96% seen once. The specimen sequenced was CD4+ T cells from PBMCs. These receptors all stem from a human donor with Susac syndrome.

V usage is TRBV5-6 and J usage is TRBJ2-3; a possible D gene is TRBD2 (7 bases). CDR1 is SGHDT and CDR2 is YYEEEE in the germline V gene. This CDR3 spans 15 amino acids. Trimming removed 0 bases from V and 7 bases from J, with 15 bases in between. The CDR3 bases are TGTGCCAGCAGCTTGGCGGGGGGCCTAGGAAATACGCAGTATTTT. This encodes CASSLAGGLGNTQYF.

The genes are TRBV1 and TRBJ1-1; TRBD1, the D gene given by the table, was not confirmed from the DNA. TRBV1 is listed as a pseudogene. This CDR3 has 16 residues. CDR3 protein: CTSSQDLRTENTEAFF. CDR3 nucleotides: TGCACCAGCAGCCAAGACCTAAGGACAGAGAACACTGAAGCTTTCTTT.

This chain uses TRBV20-1 with TRBJ1-6; the D gene is possibly TRBD1 (5 bases). Per germline, CDR1 DFQATT and CDR2 SNEGSKA (reference sequence). The CDR3 extends over 14 amino acids. V shed 5 bases and J shed 14 bases, with 22 bases lying between them. The CDR3 here is CSASVRDPRDALHF. Written as DNA, the CDR3 is TGCAGTGCTTCCGTCCGGGACCCCCGAGATGCCCTCCACTTT.

The chain uses TRBV5-4 and TRBJ2-3; no firm D call. The germline gives CDR1 SGHNT, CDR2 YYREEE (reference sequence). The CDR3 contains 11 residues. Trimming took 3 bases from V and 7 from J, leaving 6 bases between them. As DNA, the CDR3 is TGTGCCAGCAGCTCTCGGAATACGCAGTATTTT. It encodes CASSSRNTQYF.

This clonotype was observed a few times. The chain joins TRBV18 to TRBJ2-7; tentatively, D is TRBD1 (6 bases). CDR3 length: 12 residues. In germline, CDR1 is KGHSH, CDR2 LQKENI. V lost 3 bases and J 4 bases, leaving 7 bases between the germline ends. CDR3 amino acids: CASSPDRYEQYF. CDR3 DNA: TGTGCCAGCTCACCTGACAGGTACGAGCAGTACTTC.

The chain couples TRBV9 to TRBJ2-3; 7 bases align to TRBD1. The V and J ends lost 4 bases and 2 bases, in that order; junction bases with no gene match: 10. CDR1 and CDR2 (germline): SGDLS, YYNGEE. The CDR3 has 16 residues. CDR3 DNA sequence: TGTGCCAGCAGCCCCCGACCGGGACAGTCCACAGATACGCAGTATTTT. This sequence encodes CASSPRPGQSTDTQYF.

This chain uses TRBV5-6 with TRBJ1-6, with D possibly matching TRBD1 (5 bases). V was cut by 2 bases and J by 9 bases, with 9 bases left in between. The CDR3 is 13 amino acids. Germline CDR1 and CDR2: SGHDT and YYEEEE. The CDR3 coding sequence is TGTGCCAGCAGCTTAGCAGGGCCTTCACCCCTCCACTTT. The encoded protein is CASSLAGPSPLHF.

The rearrangement links TRBV9 to TRBJ1-5; TRBD1 is a possible D gene (5 bases). Germline values: CDR1 SGDLS, CDR2 YYNGEE. This CDR3 is built from 16 residues. The V and J ends lost 0 bases and 4 bases respectively, with 14 bases between them. CDR3 sequence: CASSVERVGGNQPQHF. For the CDR3, the DNA is TGTGCCAGCAGCGTAGAGCGGGTTGGGGGGAATCAGCCCCAGCATTTT.

The CDR3 sequence is CASSPGTSGYYSYEQYF. As DNA, the CDR3 is TGCGCCAGCAGCCCTGGGACTAGCGGGTATTACTCCTACGAGCAGTACTTC. The rearrangement links TRBV4-1 to TRBJ2-7, with TRBD2 matching over 12 bases. With V trimmed by 4 bases and J by 0 bases, 7 bases remained unmatched. The CDR3 length is 17 residues. The germline V gene has CDR1 MGHRA and CDR2 YSYEKL.

V usage is TRBV27 and J usage is TRBJ2-5, with D perhaps matching TRBD2 (6 bases). Trimming took off 3 bases at V and 1 base at J, with 9 bases between the two ends. The CDR3 is 14 residues long. Germline V gene lookup returns CDR1 MNHEY and CDR2 SMNVEV (reference sequence). The CDR3 DNA is TGTGCCAGCAGTTTTGGAGGGCCCCAAGAGACCCAGTACTTC. It encodes CASSFGGPQETQYF.

The gene calls are TRBV20-1 and TRBJ2-3, with D possibly TRBD2 on 6 matching bases. The ends were cut back, 5 bases at V and 0 bases at J, with 9 bases in the middle. Germline values: CDR1 DFQATT, CDR2 SNEGSKA (reference sequence). The CDR3 has 13 residues. CDR3 sequence reads: CSAPGTSTDTQYF. The DNA for the CDR3 is TGCAGTGCTCCCGGGACTAGCACAGATACGCAGTATTTT.

This chain links TRBV12-3 or TRBV12-4 with TRBJ2-7; either TRBD1 or TRBD2 may fit D (6 bases each). V dropped 8 bases and J dropped 6 bases, with 20 bases sitting between them. The CDR3 has 14 residues. DNA for the CDR3: TGTGCCAGCTCGCTACTGGGGGGCCTTCTCGAGCAGTACTTC. This sequence encodes CASSLLGGLLEQYF.

This chain uses TRBV23-1 with TRBJ1-1; D is unclear. TRBV23-1 is classed as an ORF, of uncertain function. Between the trimmed V and J ends, which lost 5 bases and 3 bases, there was a span of 13 bases. CDR3 length: 14 amino acids. CDR3 amino acids: CASSKDVGDTEAFF. The CDR3 coding sequence is TGCGCCAGCAGTAAAGACGTTGGGGACACTGAAGCTTTCTTT.

CDR3 in amino acids: CASSLNVQGTAGANVLTF. CDR3 coding DNA: TGCGCCAGCAGCTTGAATGTGCAGGGGACGGCTGGGGCCAACGTCCTGACTTTC. The chain combines TRBV5-1 with TRBJ2-6; TRBD1 might be the D (6 bases). Germline V gene lookup returns CDR1 SGHRS and CDR2 YFSETQ. CDR3 size: 18 residues. The germline V and J ends were trimmed by 1 base and 2 bases, with 16 bases remaining between them. The complete variable domain, with remaining parts taken from reference TRBV5-1 and TRBJ2-6, reads KAGVTQTPRYLIKTRGQQVTLSCSPISGHRSVSWYQQTPGQGLQFLFEYFSETQRNKGNFPGRFSGRQFSNSRSEMNVSTLELGDSALYLCASSLNVQGTAGANVLTFGAGSRLTVL.

This clonotype appeared once. The chain links TRBV7-9 to TRBJ1-2, with no clear D. The CDR3 spans 12 residues. Trimming pared 5 bases from V and 9 bases from J, leaving 13 bases between. The germline CDR1 and CDR2 sequences are SEHNR and FQNEAQ (reference sequence). CDR3 amino acids: CASSPDPSSYTF. CDR3 in DNA: TGTGCCAGCAGCCCGGACCCTTCGAGCTACACCTTC.

The genes are TRBV11-2 and TRBJ2-2; perhaps TRBD1 as D (7 bases). Germline V gene data show CDR1 as SGHAT and CDR2 as FQNNGV. CDR3 length equals 14 residues. Between the trimmed V and J ends, which lost 5 bases and 3 bases, there was a span of 10 bases. Written as DNA, the CDR3 is TGTGCCAGCAGCGTCAGGGGGGACACCGGGGAGCTGTTTTTT. Residues: CASSVRGDTGELFF.

This clonotype was observed a single time. The chain employs TRBV7-9 and TRBJ2-5, with a weak D call TRBD2 (5 bases). This CDR3 has 16 amino acids. Germline CDR1 reads SEHNR; CDR2 reads FQNEAQ (reference sequence). V lost 5 bases and J 5 bases, leaving 21 bases between the germline ends. The CDR3 DNA sequence: TGTGCCAGCAGCGTGGGCGAAAATAGGGAGATCGAGACCCAGTACTTC. Protein product: CASSVGENREIETQYF.

The chain uses TRBV5-8 and TRBJ1-5; D possibly corresponds to TRBD1 (5 bases). The CDR3 sequence is 16 residues long. V was trimmed by 4 bases and J by 1 base, leaving 15 bases between them. Per the germline V gene, CDR1 is SGHTS and CDR2 is YDEGEE. CDR3 sequence reads: CASSPGTLGSNQPQHF. The CDR3 DNA reads as TGTGCCAGCAGCCCGGGGACTCTTGGAAGCAATCAGCCCCAGCATTTT.

The rearrangement joins TRBV5-1 to TRBJ1-4; D is uncertain. V dropped 1 base and J dropped 3 bases, with 13 bases sitting between them. The CDR3 is 16 amino acids. CDR1 SGHRS and CDR2 YFSETQ come from the germline V gene. The CDR3 DNA reads as TGCGCCAGCAGCTTGAGAGTGGAGGCACCTAATGAAAAACTGTTTTTT. Amino acid sequence: CASSLRVEAPNEKLFF. The full variable domain, with the rest looked up from reference TRBV5-1 and TRBJ1-4, is KAGVTQTPRYLIKTRGQQVTLSCSPISGHRSVSWYQQTPGQGLQFLFEYFSETQRNKGNFPGRFSGRQFSNSRSEMNVSTLELGDSALYLCASSLRVEAPNEKLFFGSGTQLSVL.

The V gene is TRBV9, the J gene TRBJ1-1; no reliable D call. Germline V gene sequence: CDR1 SGDLS, CDR2 YYNGEE. The CDR3 contains 16 residues. V was shortened by 0 bases and J by 1 base, with 13 bases between the two germline ends. CDR3 in DNA: TGTGCCAGCAGCGTAGCTACTCCGGACTGGAACACTGAAGCTTTCTTT. It is translated as CASSVATPDWNTEAFF.

This chain links TRBV27 with TRBJ2-1; D is unclear. The CDR3 runs 12 residues. The V end lost 5 bases, the J end lost 12 bases, and 14 bases lay between the germline ends. CDR1 MNHEY and CDR2 SMNVEV come from the germline V gene (reference sequence). This CDR3 reads CASSTSGRVQFF. The CDR3 DNA is TGTGCCAGCAGTACGAGTGGAAGAGTGCAGTTCTTC.

The count of this clonotype is one. The chain uses TRBV25-1 and TRBJ1-5, with D maybe TRBD1 (5 bases). V lost 4 bases and J lost 3, with 10 bases in between. The germline gives CDR1 MGHDK, CDR2 SYGVNS. The CDR3 is made up of 14 amino acids. The CDR3 DNA is TGTGCCAGCAGTGGGGGACTTCCCAATCAGCCCCAGCATTTT. Translating gives CASSGGLPNQPQHF.